A single sample gave rise to the 5 T cell receptor beta chains below, sequenced in a study of post-analysis software for immune sequencing data. Included in the TCR beta cDNA libraries were unique molecular identifiers. MiXCR, run by TCRdb on the PCR reads, gives a single entry per CDR3 protein. The data contain around 160,000 distinct CDR3 sequences, about 36% of them singletons. The source was blood, collected after autologous hematopoietic stem cell transplantation. The receptors come from a girl aged 5 to 17 with multiple sclerosis.

This clonotype was recorded a few times. The gene calls are TRBV20-1 and TRBJ2-1; D gene unclear. Germline values: CDR1 DFQATT, CDR2 SNEGSKA (reference sequence). V was clipped by 4 bases and J by 4 bases, with 11 bases between them. The CDR3 is 13 residues long. CDR3 sequence: CSATRAVYNEQFF. The CDR3 DNA is TGCAGTGCTACTAGGGCAGTGTACAATGAGCAGTTCTTC.

This clonotype was detected many times. This chain uses TRBV12-3 or TRBV12-4 with TRBJ1-2; 7 bases map to TRBD1. Trimming cost V 2 bases and J 8 bases; bases outside gene matches: 2. The CDR3 has 12 amino acids. CDR3 loop: CASSLQGEGYTF. The CDR3 DNA is TGTGCCAGCAGTTTACAGGGGGAGGGCTACACCTTC.

This clonotype was picked up a small number of times. The chain recombines TRBV5-6 with TRBJ1-5; a possible D gene is TRBD1 (5 bases). The CDR3 totals 13 residues. Germline values: CDR1 SGHDT, CDR2 YYEEEE. Trimming stripped 7 bases from V and 4 bases from J, with 12 bases between. CDR3 coding DNA: TGTGCCAGCTCCATCGGGGGAAATCAGCCCCAGCATTTT. Protein: CASSIGGNQPQHF.

This clonotype occurred once. The J gene is TRBJ1-2, the V gene TRBV12-3 or TRBV12-4; a possible D gene is TRBD1 (6 bases). V was pared by 6 bases and J by 8 bases, with 13 bases between. This CDR3 is built from 12 residues. The CDR3 spells CASSLTGFGYTF. CDR3 DNA sequence: TGTGCCAGCAGCCTTACAGGGTTCGGCTACACCTTC.

This clonotype has ten or more counts. The rearrangement uses TRBV12-3 or TRBV12-4 and TRBJ2-5, with 8 positions matching TRBD1. Trimming cost V 5 bases and J 1 base; bases outside gene matches: 6. CDR3 length: 15 residues. As DNA, the CDR3 is TGTGCCAGCAGTAAGGACAGGGCCCTCCAAGAGACCCAGTACTTC. Protein: CASSKDRALQETQYF.